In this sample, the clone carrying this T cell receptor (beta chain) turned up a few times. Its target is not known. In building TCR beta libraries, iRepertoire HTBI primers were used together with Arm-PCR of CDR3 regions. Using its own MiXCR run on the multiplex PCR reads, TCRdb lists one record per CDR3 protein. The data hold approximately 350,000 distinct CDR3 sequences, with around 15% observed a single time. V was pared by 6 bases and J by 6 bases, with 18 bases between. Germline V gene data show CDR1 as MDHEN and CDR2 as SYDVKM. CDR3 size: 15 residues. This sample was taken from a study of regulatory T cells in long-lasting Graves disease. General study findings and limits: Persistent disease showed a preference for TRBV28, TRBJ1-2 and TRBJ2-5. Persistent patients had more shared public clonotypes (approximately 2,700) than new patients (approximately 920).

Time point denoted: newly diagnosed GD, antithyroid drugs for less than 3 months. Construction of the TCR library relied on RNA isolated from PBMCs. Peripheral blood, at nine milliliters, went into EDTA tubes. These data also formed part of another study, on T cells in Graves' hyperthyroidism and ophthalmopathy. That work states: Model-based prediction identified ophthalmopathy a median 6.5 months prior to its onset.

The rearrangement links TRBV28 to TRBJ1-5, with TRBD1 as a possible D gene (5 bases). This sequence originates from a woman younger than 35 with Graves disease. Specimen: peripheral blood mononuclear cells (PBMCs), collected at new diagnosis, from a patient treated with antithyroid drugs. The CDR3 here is CASSPWSGALQPQHF. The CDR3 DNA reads TGTGCCAGCAGCCCCTGGAGCGGGGCCCTTCAGCCCCAGCATTTT.